A selection of T cell receptor beta chains follows, all from one sample in a study of brain T cells in children with intractable seizures. Method: immunoSEQ multiplex PCR; TCRdb's copy keeps in-frame clones and lacks some. The table records about 320,000 clones, 93% of them present only once. This specimen consisted of peripheral blood, obtained approximately 5 months after surgery. The receptors shown here come from a boy younger than two with tuberous sclerosis and intractable seizures. CDR3s include the opening cysteine and the closing phenylalanine or tryptophan. D genes are given only for firm matches. The size of a clone is reported for some rows only, either as once, few or many, or as a class for expanded clones.

D,J,size,V,DNA,CDR3
.,TRBJ2-1,.,TRBV5-3,TGTGCCAGAAGCTCCCTAAAGACAGTAAGAGGTCACAATGAGCAGTTCTTC,CARSSLKTVRGHNEQFF
.,TRBJ1-6,.,TRBV5-4,TGTGCCAGCGGTCTTGGCGGGAGCTCCTATAATTCACCCCTCCACTTT,CASGLGGSSYNSPLHF
TRBD1,TRBJ2-1,.,TRBV6-6,TGTGCCAGCAGTGGGCCGGGACAGGGACTATTAAGAGAGCAGTTCTTC,CASSGPGQGLLREQFF
TRBD1,TRBJ1-2,.,TRBV2,TGTGCCAGCAGACGCGGGACAGGTGAAATCGCTGGCTACACCTTC,CASRRGTGEIAGYTF
.,TRBJ1-6,.,TRBV30,TGTGCCTGGAGTGTACGGTCAGGGGAGAGTAATTCACCCCTCCACTTT,CAWSVRSGESNSPLHF
TRBD2,TRBJ2-3,.,TRBV11-3,TGTGCCAGCAGCTTAGCAGCTAGCGGGATGGGAGATACGCAGTATTTT,CASSLAASGMGDTQYF
.,TRBJ2-7,.,TRBV7-9,TGTGCCAGCAGTTTTTCCACCGGGACCCTCTCCTACGAGCAGTACTTC,CASSFSTGTLSYEQYF
.,TRBJ2-3,.,TRBV7-3,TGTGCCAGCAGCTTACGACGCACAGATACGCAGTATTTT,CASSLRRTDTQYF
TRBD1,TRBJ1-5,once,TRBV28,TGTGCCACAGGACAGGGAGGCAATCAGCCCCAGCATTTT,CATGQGGNQPQHF
.,TRBJ2-5,.,TRBV7-9,TGTGCCAGCAGCTTAGCGCCGGTCCAAGAGACCCAGTACTTC,CASSLAPVQETQYF
.,TRBJ2-2,.,TRBV5-1,TGCGCCAGCAGCGGCCGTCAATCCCAGGCCGGGGAGCTGTTTTTT,CASSGRQSQAGELFF
.,TRBJ2-7,.,TRBV6-1,TGTGCCAGCAGTGACAGGATCCGGGCCTACGAGCAGTACTTC,CASSDRIRAYEQYF
.,TRBJ1-1,.,TRBV7-2,TGTGCCAGCAGCTTAGATCCCCCAGGGTCTTTCGTTGAAGCTTTCTTT,CASSLDPPGSFVEAFF
.,TRBJ2-1,.,TRBV9,TGTGCCAGCAGCGTAGGGCTGAGCTCCTACAATGAGCAGTTCTTC,CASSVGLSSYNEQFF
.,TRBJ1-2,.,TRBV7-2,TGTGCCAGCAGCTTAGCGTTGCAACGGGGATATGGCTACACCTTC,CASSLALQRGYGYTF
.,TRBJ2-2,.,TRBV5-5,TGTGCCAGCAGCTTCCGGTTGAACACCGGGGAGCTGTTTTTT,CASSFRLNTGELFF